The present entry profiles one TCR beta chain with its context. The data are from a study of blood T cell repertoires in COVID-19. In the authors' workflow: Cell counts per sample came from amplifying reference gene primers. Some clones are missing from TCRdb's copy, which holds only in-frame ones; the method was immunoSEQ multiplex PCR. V and J calls and clone size are as listed in that table; D and trimming were resolved from the DNA. The sample consists of approximately 300,000 clones, around 85% of them appearing once. V was pared by 4 bases and J by 0 bases, with 9 bases between. The CDR3 has 14 amino acids. From germline, CDR1 is SGHDN and CDR2 FVKESK. Recruitment covered about 25 US areas and drew participants whose ages spanned about 18 to 95 years. Assignments of participants to cohorts depended upon their own reported clinical history. Exposed study participants had met a COVID-19 case within 2 weeks before entry.

This TCR derives from a woman in her 30s who had been exposed to COVID-19. The chain joins TRBV14 to TRBJ1-1, with unresolved D. The source material was PBMCs or T cells enriched from blood (not recorded which). This CDR3 reads CASSPQYLNTEAFF. The DNA for the CDR3 is TGTGCCAGCAGCCCGCAGTATTTGAACACTGAAGCTTTCTTT.